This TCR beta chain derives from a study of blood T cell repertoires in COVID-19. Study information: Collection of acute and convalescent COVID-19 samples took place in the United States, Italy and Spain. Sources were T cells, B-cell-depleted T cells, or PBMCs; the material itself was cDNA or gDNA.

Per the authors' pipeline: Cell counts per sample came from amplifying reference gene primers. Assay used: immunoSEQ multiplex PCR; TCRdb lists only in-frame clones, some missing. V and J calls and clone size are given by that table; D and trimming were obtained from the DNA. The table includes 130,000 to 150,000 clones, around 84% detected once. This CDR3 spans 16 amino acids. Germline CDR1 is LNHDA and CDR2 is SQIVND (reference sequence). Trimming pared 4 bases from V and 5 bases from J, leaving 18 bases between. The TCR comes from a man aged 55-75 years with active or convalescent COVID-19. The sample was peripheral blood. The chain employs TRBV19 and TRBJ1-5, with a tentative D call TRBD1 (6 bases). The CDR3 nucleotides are TGTGCCAGTAGTACCATACCCGACAGGCGCGATCAGCCCCAGCATTTT. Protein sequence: CASSTIPDRRDQPQHF.